This entry is about one T cell receptor (beta chain). Repertoires were generated with immunoSEQ multiplex PCR, while TCRdb's copy carries only in-frame clones and drops some. The top ten hold around 3.7% of the sample, which has some 240,000 clones, roughly 84% seen once. The V end was cut by 4 bases, the J end by 7 bases, with 15 bases between. The length of the CDR3 is 13 residues. The germline V gene has CDR1 SGHRS and CDR2 YFSETQ. The data derive from a study of blood T cell repertoires in COVID-19. Overall study context: The samples span acute and convalescent COVID-19 from the United States, Italy and Spain.

Material for sequencing was PBMCs or T cells enriched from blood (not recorded which). The source is a man aged 45-60 years who had recovered from COVID-19. J is TRBJ2-7 and V is TRBV5-1, with a tentative D call TRBD2 (6 bases). CDR3 sequence reads: CASSGPVGSEQYF. In nucleotides, the CDR3 is TGCGCCAGCAGCGGACCGGTCGGGAGTGAGCAGTACTTC.